The 19 T cell receptor beta chains presented below share a single source sample, sequenced in a study of blood T cell repertoires in COVID-19. Clones were read by immunoSEQ multiplex PCR, and TCRdb kept only the in-frame ones, dropping some. The data contain about 350,000 clones, 75% to 90% of them singletons. The material sequenced was peripheral blood. Receptor source: an older woman with COVID-19, enrolled during active disease.

The chain links TRBV4-1 to TRBJ1-5; tentatively, D is TRBD1 (6 bases). The CDR3 spans 14 residues. Per germline, CDR1 MGHRA and CDR2 YSYEKL. The germline V and J ends were trimmed by 0 bases and 7 bases, with 10 bases remaining between them. The CDR3 loop is CASSQEEQGQPQHF. CDR3 DNA sequence: TGCGCCAGCAGCCAAGAAGAACAGGGCCAGCCCCAGCATTTT.

J is TRBJ1-1 and V is TRBV29-1, with 10 bases fitting TRBD1. CDR1 is SQVTM, CDR2 ANQGSEA, per germline. The CDR3 covers 13 residues. The V segment lost 7 bases and the J segment 8 bases; nucleotides outside the gene matches: 10. CDR3 sequence: CSEIRDRGSEAFF. The CDR3 DNA is TGCAGCGAGATAAGGGACAGGGGATCGGAAGCTTTCTTT.

This clone was seen once. The rearrangement joins TRBV25-1 to TRBJ2-7; D possibly corresponds to TRBD2 (5 bases). Germline V gene lookup returns CDR1 MGHDK and CDR2 SYGVNS. V was cut by 6 bases and J by 1 base, with 7 bases left in between. This CDR3 has 12 residues. The CDR3 DNA follows: TGTGCCAGCAGCGGGGTTTCCTACGAGCAGTACTTC. This translates into CASSGVSYEQYF.

The CDR3 region is CASATGARTDTQYF. CDR3 in DNA: TGCGCCAGCGCGACAGGGGCCCGCACAGATACGCAGTATTTT. This chain connects TRBV10-2 to TRBJ2-3; 8 bases line up with TRBD1. Germline V gene data show CDR1 as WSHSY and CDR2 as SAAADI. This CDR3 comprises 14 residues. V lost 8 bases and J lost 1; bases outside the gene matches: 5.

The genes are TRBV19 and TRBJ1-2; 10 bases line up with TRBD1. The CDR3 runs 14 residues. Germline CDR1 is LNHDA and CDR2 is SQIVND (reference sequence). Trimming cost V 3 bases and J 8 bases; bases outside gene matches: 6. CDR3 sequence: CASSMTGGFSGYTF. The CDR3 DNA is TGTGCCAGTAGTATGACAGGGGGCTTCTCGGGCTACACCTTC.

The chain has TRBV19 and TRBJ2-2; 8 bases line up with TRBD1. The V segment lost 4 bases and the J segment 3 bases; nucleotides outside the gene matches: 4. This CDR3 has 15 residues. Germline V gene lookup returns CDR1 LNHDA and CDR2 SQIVND (reference sequence). CDR3 coding DNA: TGTGCCAGTAGTAAAGGACAGGGAGACACCGGGGAGCTGTTTTTT. This encodes CASSKGQGDTGELFF.

A single count supports this clone. The chain joins TRBV27 to TRBJ1-2, with 7 bases lining up with TRBD1. The CDR3 sequence is 13 residues long. The germline V gene has CDR1 MNHEY and CDR2 SMNVEV (reference sequence). V gave up 4 bases and J gave up 8 bases; unmatched junction bases: 7. CDR3 sequence: CASSYTGVGGYTF. The CDR3 DNA sequence: TGTGCCAGCAGTTACACAGGGGTAGGAGGCTACACCTTC.

V gene TRBV27 combines with J gene TRBJ2-5, with D tentatively TRBD2 (6 bases). V gave up 7 bases and J gave up 1 base, with 13 bases separating them. Germline-derived CDR1 and CDR2 are MNHEY and SMNVEV (reference sequence). CDR3 length: 14 amino acids. CDR3: CASKASASQETQYF. DNA for the CDR3: TGTGCCAGCAAAGCTAGCGCTTCCCAAGAGACCCAGTACTTC.

The rearrangement uses TRBV7-6 and TRBJ1-1; 8 bases align to TRBD1. The CDR3 runs to 15 residues. The V and J ends lost 5 bases and 5 bases, in that order; junction bases with no gene match: 10. Per germline, CDR1 SGHVS and CDR2 FNYEAQ. The CDR3 protein is CASSLHRGSDTEAFF. CDR3 DNA: TGTGCCAGCAGCCTACACAGGGGGAGCGATACTGAAGCTTTCTTT.

The chain has TRBV30 and TRBJ1-3; D is ambiguous. The V gene lost 0 bases and the J gene lost 1 base, with 7 bases spanning the gap. In germline, CDR1 is GTSNPN, CDR2 SVGIG (reference sequence). The CDR3 is made up of 14 amino acids. Here the CDR3 reads CAWSVWPSGNTIYF. DNA of the CDR3: TGTGCCTGGAGTGTCTGGCCTTCTGGAAACACCATATATTTT.

The gene calls are TRBV6-6 and TRBJ2-5; D is ambiguous. The CDR3 extends over 13 amino acids. Trimming stripped 4 bases from V and 2 bases from J, with 8 bases between. The germline gives CDR1 MNHNY, CDR2 SVGAGI (reference sequence). The CDR3 DNA sequence: TGTGCCAGCAGTTCCACGCGACAAGAGACCCAGTACTTC. Translating gives CASSSTRQETQYF.

The chain combines TRBV2 with TRBJ1-1; D call uncertain. Germline CDR1 reads SNHLY; CDR2 reads FYNNEI. Trimming pared 5 bases from V and 4 bases from J, leaving 14 bases between. The CDR3 has 14 amino acids. CDR3 sequence (DNA): TGTGCCAGCAGTTGGAGGGCCGCTGCCACTGAAGCTTTCTTT. Protein: CASSWRAAATEAFF.

V gene TRBV9 combines with J gene TRBJ1-6, with 9 bases aligning to TRBD1. Germline loops: CDR1 SGDLS, CDR2 YYNGEE. The trim removed 4 bases at V and 6 bases at J, leaving 17 bases unmatched. This CDR3 region has 19 residues. The CDR3 sequence: CASSSRPGTGPPANSPLHF. The CDR3 bases are TGTGCCAGCAGCTCTCGTCCCGGGACAGGGCCGCCGGCTAATTCACCCCTCCACTTT.

The count of this clone is one. The chain joins TRBV6-5 to TRBJ2-7; perhaps TRBD2 as D (5 bases). In germline, CDR1 is MNHEY, CDR2 SVGAGI. This CDR3 spans 14 amino acids. Trimming removed 0 bases at V and 2 bases at J, with 8 bases between. In DNA, the CDR3 is TGTGCCAGCAGTTACTCCGCGGGTACCTACGAGCAGTACTTC. This translates into CASSYSAGTYEQYF.

This chain uses TRBV7-2 with TRBJ1-5, with D perhaps matching TRBD1 (5 bases). The CDR3 spans 15 residues. Trimming removed 0 bases at V and 9 bases at J, with 15 bases between. CDR1 and CDR2 (germline): SGHTA, FQGNSA. This CDR3 reads CASSLASGGDRPQHF. The DNA of the CDR3 is TGTGCCAGCAGCTTAGCGAGTGGGGGGGACCGGCCCCAGCATTTT.

CDR3 bases: TGCAGCGTTCTCTTTAGCGGGGGTAGCACAGATACGCAGTATTTT. Protein sequence: CSVLFSGGSTDTQYF. This chain uses TRBV29-1 with TRBJ2-3, with 9 bases identical to TRBD2. Germline CDR1 reads SQVTM; CDR2 reads ANQGSEA. CDR3 length: 15 residues. V lost 5 bases, J lost 0 bases, and 6 bases stayed unmatched.

CDR3 loop: CARSGFNYGYTF. CDR3 sequence (DNA): TGTGCCAGAAGCGGCTTCAACTATGGCTACACCTTC. This sequence joins TRBV5-3 and TRBJ1-2, with D unresolved. TRBV5-3 carries the ORF label, with uncertain function. Trimming cost V 4 bases and J 2 bases, with 6 bases left between them. This CDR3 comprises 12 residues.

CDR3 residues: CASSPRGGASSGLETQYF. The CDR3 DNA reads as TGTGCCAGCAGCCCCCGGGGCGGGGCAAGCTCGGGTTTGGAGACCCAGTACTTC. The chain employs TRBV7-8 and TRBJ2-5, with D tentatively TRBD2 (6 bases). Germline V gene lookup returns CDR1 SGHVS and CDR2 FQNEAQ. Trimming shortened V by 5 bases and J by 5 bases, and 27 bases separated the two germline ends. The length of the CDR3 is 18 residues. Full variable domain (remainder filled in from reference TRBV7-8 and TRBJ2-5): GAGVSQSPRYKVAKRGQDVALRCDPISGHVSLFWYQQALGQGPEFLTYFQNEAQLDKSGLPSDRFFAERPEGSVSTLKIQRTQQEDSAVYLCASSPRGGASSGLETQYFGPGTRLLVL.

In its sample, this clone was seen once. The J gene is TRBJ1-1, the V gene TRBV7-8; 9 nucleotides match TRBD1. The CDR3 runs to 15 residues. Germline V CDR1 and CDR2: SGHVS, FQNEAQ. The V segment lost 5 bases and the J segment 1 base; nucleotides outside the gene matches: 5. This CDR3 is CASSIRTGENTEAFF. CDR3 coding DNA: TGTGCCAGCAGCATTAGGACAGGGGAGAACACTGAAGCTTTCTTT.